This TCR beta chain originates from a study of blood T cell repertoires in COVID-19. Sequencing used immunoSEQ multiplex PCR; TCRdb keeps in-frame clones, though not all of them. This table holds tens of thousands of clones, 75% to 90% found once. CDR3 length: 14 amino acids. Trimming removed 4 bases at V and 0 bases at J, with 8 bases between. Germline values: CDR1 SGHRS, CDR2 YFSETQ. This rearrangement joins TRBV5-1 to TRBJ1-3; D remains unclear. Sequenced material: peripheral blood. The clonotype originates from a woman between 70 and 85 years old with acute or convalescent COVID-19. The DNA of the CDR3 is TGCGCCAGCAGCCCCGAGGGCTCTGGAAACACCATATATTTT. This gives the protein CASSPEGSGNTIYF.